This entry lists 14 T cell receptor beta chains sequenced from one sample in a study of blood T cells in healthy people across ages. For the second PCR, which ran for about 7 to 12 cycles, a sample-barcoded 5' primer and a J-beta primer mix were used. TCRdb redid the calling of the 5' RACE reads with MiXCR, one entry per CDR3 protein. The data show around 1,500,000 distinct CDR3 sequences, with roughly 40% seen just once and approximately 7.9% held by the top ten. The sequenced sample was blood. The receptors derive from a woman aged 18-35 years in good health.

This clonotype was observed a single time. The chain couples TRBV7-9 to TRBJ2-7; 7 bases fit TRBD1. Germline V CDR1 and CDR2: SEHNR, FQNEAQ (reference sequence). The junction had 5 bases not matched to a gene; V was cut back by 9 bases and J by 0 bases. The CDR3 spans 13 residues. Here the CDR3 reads CASVDRNSYEQYF. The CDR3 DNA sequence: TGTGCCAGTGTGGACAGGAACTCCTACGAGCAGTACTTC.

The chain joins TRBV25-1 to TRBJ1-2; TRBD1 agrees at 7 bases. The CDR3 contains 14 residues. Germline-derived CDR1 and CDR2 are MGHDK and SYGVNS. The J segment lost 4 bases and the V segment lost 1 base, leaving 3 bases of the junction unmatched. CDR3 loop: CASSEFGQVYGYTF. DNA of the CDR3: TGTGCCAGCAGTGAATTCGGACAGGTCTATGGCTACACCTTC.

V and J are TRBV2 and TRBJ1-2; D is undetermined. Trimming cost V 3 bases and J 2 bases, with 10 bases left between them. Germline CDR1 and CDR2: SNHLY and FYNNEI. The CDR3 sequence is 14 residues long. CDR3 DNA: TGTGCCAGCAGTGATGTCGAGGCGAACTATGGCTACACCTTC. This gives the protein CASSDVEANYGYTF. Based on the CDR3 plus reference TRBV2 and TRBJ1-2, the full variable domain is EPEVTQTPSHQVTQMGQEVILRCVPISNHLYFYWYRQILGQKVEFLVSFYNNEISEKSEIFDDQFSVERPDGSNFTLKIRSTKLEDSAMYFCASSDVEANYGYTFGSGTRLTVV.

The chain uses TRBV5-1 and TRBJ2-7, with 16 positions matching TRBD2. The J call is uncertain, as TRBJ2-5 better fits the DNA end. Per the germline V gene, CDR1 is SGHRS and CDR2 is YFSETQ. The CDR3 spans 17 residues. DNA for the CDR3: TGCGCCAGCAGCACAGGGACTAGCGGGGGGGCCGCAGAGACCCAGTACTTC. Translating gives CASSTGTSGGAAETQYF.

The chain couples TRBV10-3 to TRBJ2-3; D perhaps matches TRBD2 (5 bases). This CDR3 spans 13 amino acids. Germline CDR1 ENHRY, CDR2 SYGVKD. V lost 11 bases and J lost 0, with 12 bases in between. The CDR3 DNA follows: TGTGCCGCGGCGGGCGATAGCACAGATACGCAGTATTTT. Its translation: CAAAGDSTDTQYF.

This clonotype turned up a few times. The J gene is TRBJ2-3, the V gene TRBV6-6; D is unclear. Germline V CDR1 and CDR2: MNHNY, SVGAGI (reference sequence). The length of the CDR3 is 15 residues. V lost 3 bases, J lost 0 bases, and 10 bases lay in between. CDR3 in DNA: TGTGCCAGCAGTTATACAGATTCTAGCACAGATACGCAGTATTTT. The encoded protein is CASSYTDSSTDTQYF.

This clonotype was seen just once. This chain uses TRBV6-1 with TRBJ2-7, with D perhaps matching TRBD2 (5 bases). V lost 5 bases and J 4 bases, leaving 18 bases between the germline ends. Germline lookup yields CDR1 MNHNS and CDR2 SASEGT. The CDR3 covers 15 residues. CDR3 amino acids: CASSPSGERGYEQYF. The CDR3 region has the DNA TGTGCCAGCAGTCCTTCCGGAGAGCGCGGGTACGAGCAGTACTTC.

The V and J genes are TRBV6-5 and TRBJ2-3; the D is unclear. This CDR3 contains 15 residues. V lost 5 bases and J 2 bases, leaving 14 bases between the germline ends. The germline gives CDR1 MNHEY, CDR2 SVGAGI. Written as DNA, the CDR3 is TGTGCCAGCAGTCCCCTTGATAAATCCACAGATACGCAGTATTTT. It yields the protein CASSPLDKSTDTQYF.

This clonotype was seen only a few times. CDR3 DNA: TGTGCCAGCAGCTCCTCTGGGGTCGCCTACGGCTACACCTTC. Protein: CASSSSGVAYGYTF. V is TRBV7-9 and J is TRBJ1-2; D gene ambiguous. The CDR3 is made up of 14 amino acids. The germline V and J ends were trimmed by 4 bases and 8 bases, with 17 bases remaining between them. Germline-derived CDR1 and CDR2 are SEHNR and FQNEAQ (reference sequence).

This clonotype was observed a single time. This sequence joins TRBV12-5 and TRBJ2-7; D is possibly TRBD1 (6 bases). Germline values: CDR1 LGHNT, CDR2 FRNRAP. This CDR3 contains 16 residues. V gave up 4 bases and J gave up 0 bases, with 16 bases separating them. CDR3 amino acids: CASGWTQGGISYEQYF. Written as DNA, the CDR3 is TGTGCTAGTGGTTGGACACAGGGCGGAATCTCCTACGAGCAGTACTTC.

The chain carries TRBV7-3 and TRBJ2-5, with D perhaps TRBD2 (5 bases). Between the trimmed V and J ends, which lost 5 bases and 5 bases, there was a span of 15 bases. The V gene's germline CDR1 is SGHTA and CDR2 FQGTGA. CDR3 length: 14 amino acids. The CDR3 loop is CASSPLGSRETQYF. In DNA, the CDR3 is TGTGCCAGCAGCCCTCTGGGGAGCCGTGAGACCCAGTACTTC.

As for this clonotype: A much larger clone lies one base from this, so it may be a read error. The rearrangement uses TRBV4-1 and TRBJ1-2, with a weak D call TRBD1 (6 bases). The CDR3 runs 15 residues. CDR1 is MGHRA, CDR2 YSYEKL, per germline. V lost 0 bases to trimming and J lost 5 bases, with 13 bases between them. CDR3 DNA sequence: TGCGCCAGCAGCCAAGATAACAGGGCGAAATATGGCTACACCTTC. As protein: CASSQDNRAKYGYTF.

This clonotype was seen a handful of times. The CDR3 nucleotides read TGTGCCAGCAGTTTAGGGGCGACTAATTCACCCCTCCACTTT. This translates into CASSLGATNSPLHF. The chain combines TRBV28 with TRBJ1-6; maybe TRBD1 (5 bases). Trimming took off 2 bases at V and 6 bases at J, with 8 bases between the two ends. CDR3 length: 14 residues. Germline assignment: CDR1 MDHEN and CDR2 SYDVKM.

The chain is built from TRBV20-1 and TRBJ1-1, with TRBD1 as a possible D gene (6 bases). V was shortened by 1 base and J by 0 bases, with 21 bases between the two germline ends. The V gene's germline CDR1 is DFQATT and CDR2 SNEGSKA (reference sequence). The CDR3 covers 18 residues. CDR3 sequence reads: CSARGPGAAKVMNTEAFF. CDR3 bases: TGCAGTGCTAGAGGGCCAGGGGCCGCGAAAGTTATGAACACTGAAGCTTTCTTT.